These T cell receptor beta chains were read from a single sample in a study of blood T cell repertoires in COVID-19. TCRdb's table, derived via immunoSEQ multiplex PCR, lists solely in-frame clones and lacks some. The sample carries some 250,000 clones, about 85% recorded once. Sequenced: peripheral blood. The receptor set was obtained from a man aged 55 to 70 who had recovered from COVID-19. Both conserved end residues are part of each CDR3. The D gene is left open where the match is weak. For some rows the clone size is stated as once, few or many, or as a class when expanded; others skip it.

D gene: .; clone size: .; J gene: TRBJ1-3; V gene: TRBV5-6; CDR3 protein: CASSPRPGSGNTIYF; CDR3 DNA: TGTGCCAGCAGCCCCCGTCCGGGATCTGGAAACACCATATATTTT
D gene: TRBD2; clone size: .; J gene: TRBJ2-3; V gene: TRBV27; CDR3 protein: CASSDSLAGVHTDTQYF; CDR3 DNA: TGTGCCAGCAGTGATAGTCTAGCGGGGGTACACACAGATACGCAGTATTTT
D gene: TRBD1; clone size: .; J gene: TRBJ2-7; V gene: TRBV6-5; CDR3 protein: CASSSPRDRAYEQYF; CDR3 DNA: TGTGCCAGCAGTTCGCCCCGGGACAGAGCCTACGAGCAGTACTTC
D gene: TRBD1; clone size: .; J gene: TRBJ2-5; V gene: TRBV24-1; CDR3 protein: CATSDGQGPGETQYF; CDR3 DNA: TGTGCCACCAGTGATGGACAGGGTCCAGGGGAGACCCAGTACTTC
D gene: .; clone size: .; J gene: TRBJ2-1; V gene: TRBV6-5; CDR3 protein: CASSYQGTINEQFF; CDR3 DNA: TGTGCCAGCAGTTACCAGGGGACAATCAATGAGCAGTTCTTC
D gene: .; clone size: .; J gene: TRBJ1-5; V gene: TRBV20-1; CDR3 protein: CSASFGGNQPQHF; CDR3 DNA: TGCAGTGCTAGTTTTGGCGGGAATCAGCCCCAGCATTTT
D gene: TRBD1; clone size: few; J gene: TRBJ2-5; V gene: TRBV10-3; CDR3 protein: CAISDRRQGDETQYF; CDR3 DNA: TGTGCCATCAGTGACCGGAGACAGGGCGACGAGACCCAGTACTTC
D gene: TRBD1; clone size: .; J gene: TRBJ2-1; V gene: TRBV7-9; CDR3 protein: CASSPQTGLWNEQFF; CDR3 DNA: TGTGCCAGCAGCCCTCAGACAGGGTTATGGAATGAGCAGTTCTTC
D gene: .; clone size: .; J gene: TRBJ1-1; V gene: TRBV10-3; CDR3 protein: CAISRLGEEAFF; CDR3 DNA: TGTGCCATCAGTCGGCTAGGGGAAGAAGCTTTCTTT
D gene: TRBD2; clone size: .; J gene: TRBJ2-3; V gene: TRBV12-3/TRBV12-4; CDR3 protein: CASRALAPDTQYF; CDR3 DNA: TGTGCCAGCAGGGCACTAGCGCCAGATACGCAGTATTTT
D gene: TRBD1; clone size: .; J gene: TRBJ2-5; V gene: TRBV3-1/TRBV3-2; CDR3 protein: CASSPQGAGETQYF; CDR3 DNA: TGTGCCAGCAGCCCACAGGGGGCGGGGGAGACCCAGTACTTC
D gene: .; clone size: .; J gene: TRBJ2-3; V gene: TRBV7-9; CDR3 protein: CASSLGEGVGVRDTQYF; CDR3 DNA: TGTGCCAGCAGCTTAGGAGAGGGGGTTGGGGTAAGAGATACGCAGTATTTT
D gene: TRBD2; clone size: .; J gene: TRBJ2-3; V gene: TRBV13; CDR3 protein: CASSGGTSGGAVTDTQYF; CDR3 DNA: TGCGCCAGCAGCGGGGGGACTAGCGGGGGAGCTGTCACAGATACGCAGTATTTT
D gene: .; clone size: .; J gene: TRBJ2-1; V gene: TRBV24-1; CDR3 protein: CATSDLGRGSYNEQFF; CDR3 DNA: TGTGCCACCAGTGATTTGGGTAGGGGGTCCTACAATGAGCAGTTCTTC
D gene: TRBD1; clone size: .; J gene: TRBJ1-6; V gene: TRBV7-2; CDR3 protein: CASSPQGATYNSPLHF; CDR3 DNA: TGTGCCAGCAGCCCACAGGGGGCCACCTATAATTCACCCCTCCACTTT
D gene: TRBD1; clone size: once; J gene: TRBJ1-2; V gene: TRBV12-3/TRBV12-4; CDR3 protein: CASSTRQGDYTF; CDR3 DNA: TGTGCCAGCAGTACCCGACAGGGCGACTACACCTTC
D gene: .; clone size: .; J gene: TRBJ2-7; V gene: TRBV2; CDR3 protein: CASSAQGTLSYEQYF; CDR3 DNA: TGTGCCAGCAGCGCTCAGGGAACCCTCTCCTACGAGCAGTACTTC
D gene: TRBD2; clone size: .; J gene: TRBJ2-3; V gene: TRBV4-1; CDR3 protein: CASSQDAPRGEQYF; CDR3 DNA: TGCGCCAGCAGCCAAGACGCCCCCCGGGGGGAGCAGTATTTT
D gene: .; clone size: .; J gene: TRBJ1-5; V gene: TRBV7-9; CDR3 protein: CASNVSVRRGCQPQHF; CDR3 DNA: TGTGCCAGCAACGTATCGGTCCGAAGGGGTTGTCAGCCCCAGCATTTT
D gene: .; clone size: once; J gene: TRBJ1-2; V gene: TRBV18; CDR3 protein: CASSPPTTGQPIYGYTF; CDR3 DNA: TGTGCCAGCTCACCACCAACAACAGGTCAGCCTATCTATGGCTACACCTTC
D gene: TRBD1; clone size: .; J gene: TRBJ1-4; V gene: TRBV9; CDR3 protein: CASSVAGGGEKLFF; CDR3 DNA: TGTGCCAGCAGCGTAGCAGGGGGTGGCGAAAAACTGTTTTTT
D gene: .; clone size: .; J gene: TRBJ2-5; V gene: TRBV9; CDR3 protein: CASSGTRQETQYF; CDR3 DNA: TGTGCCAGCAGCGGAACTCGCCAAGAGACCCAGTACTTC
D gene: .; clone size: .; J gene: TRBJ1-5; V gene: TRBV4-1; CDR3 protein: CASSPKYRVPQPQHF; CDR3 DNA: TGCGCCAGCAGCCCTAAATACAGGGTCCCTCAGCCCCAGCATTTT
D gene: TRBD1; clone size: .; J gene: TRBJ1-6; V gene: TRBV5-1; CDR3 protein: CASGETGGVSPLHF; CDR3 DNA: TGCGCCAGCGGAGAGACAGGGGGTGTATCACCCCTCCACTTT
D gene: TRBD1; clone size: .; J gene: TRBJ2-3; V gene: TRBV9; CDR3 protein: CASSVGTGLATDTQYF; CDR3 DNA: TGTGCCAGCAGCGTCGGGACAGGCCTAGCTACAGATACGCAGTATTTT
D gene: TRBD1; clone size: .; J gene: TRBJ2-3; V gene: TRBV5-1; CDR3 protein: CASSLDGTGGIHTDTQYF; CDR3 DNA: TGCGCCAGCAGCTTGGACGGGACAGGGGGCATCCACACAGATACGCAGTATTTT
D gene: .; clone size: .; J gene: TRBJ1-1; V gene: TRBV18; CDR3 protein: CASSPPDRLGMTEAFF; CDR3 DNA: TGTGCCAGCTCACCCCCAGACAGGCTAGGGATGACTGAAGCTTTCTTT
D gene: TRBD1; clone size: .; J gene: TRBJ1-4; V gene: TRBV18; CDR3 protein: CASSPLHVQGAELFF; CDR3 DNA: TGTGCCAGCTCACCACTTCACGTACAGGGGGCGGAACTGTTTTTT
D gene: TRBD1; clone size: .; J gene: TRBJ2-1; V gene: TRBV9; CDR3 protein: CASSARSYPGTGGNEQFF; CDR3 DNA: TGTGCCAGCAGCGCACGTTCCTACCCCGGGACAGGGGGCAATGAGCAGTTCTTC
D gene: TRBD1; clone size: .; J gene: TRBJ1-5; V gene: TRBV6-5; CDR3 protein: CAIFKGALGQPQHF; CDR3 DNA: TGTGCCATTTTTAAGGGGGCGCTGGGTCAGCCCCAGCATTTT
D gene: TRBD2; clone size: .; J gene: TRBJ2-5; V gene: TRBV5-1; CDR3 protein: CASCRWGRDIGLYQETQYF; CDR3 DNA: TGCGCCAGCTGCCGGTGGGGGAGGGATATTGGCTTGTACCAAGAGACCCAGTACTTC
D gene: .; clone size: .; J gene: TRBJ2-7; V gene: TRBV30; CDR3 protein: CAWSDPYEQYF; CDR3 DNA: TGTGCCTGGAGTGATCCTTACGAGCAGTACTTC
D gene: TRBD1; clone size: once; J gene: TRBJ2-1; V gene: TRBV5-6; CDR3 protein: CASSLEYRDRGNEQFF; CDR3 DNA: TGTGCCAGCAGCTTGGAATACCGGGACAGGGGGAATGAGCAGTTCTTC
D gene: TRBD1; clone size: .; J gene: TRBJ2-7; V gene: TRBV30; CDR3 protein: CAWRTGEREQYF; CDR3 DNA: TGTGCCTGGAGGACAGGGGAGAGAGAGCAGTACTTC
D gene: .; clone size: .; J gene: TRBJ1-1; V gene: TRBV19; CDR3 protein: CASSIRGGGTEAFF; CDR3 DNA: TGTGCCAGTAGTATTCGGGGAGGGGGTACTGAAGCTTTCTTT
D gene: TRBD1; clone size: .; J gene: TRBJ1-6; V gene: TRBV25-1; CDR3 protein: CASSEADRAGSPLHF; CDR3 DNA: TGTGCCAGCAGTGAAGCGGACAGGGCGGGATCACCCCTCCACTTT
D gene: TRBD1; clone size: .; J gene: TRBJ2-2; V gene: TRBV5-1; CDR3 protein: CASSDRTGSGELFF; CDR3 DNA: TGCGCCAGCAGCGACAGGACAGGGTCCGGGGAGCTGTTTTTT
D gene: .; clone size: .; J gene: TRBJ2-7; V gene: TRBV5-1; CDR3 protein: CASSQTGLRNEQYF; CDR3 DNA: TGCGCCAGCAGCCAGACCGGTCTGCGGAACGAGCAGTACTTC
D gene: .; clone size: once; J gene: TRBJ2-6; V gene: TRBV3-1/TRBV3-2; CDR3 protein: CASSQDPRDTDSGANVLTF; CDR3 DNA: TGTGCCAGCAGCCAAGACCCCAGGGATACCGACTCTGGGGCCAACGTCCTGACTTTC
D gene: TRBD1; clone size: few; J gene: TRBJ1-2; V gene: TRBV10-3; CDR3 protein: CAISARQGVEGYTF; CDR3 DNA: TGTGCCATCAGTGCCAGACAGGGGGTGGAGGGCTACACCTTC
D gene: TRBD1; clone size: once; J gene: TRBJ2-2; V gene: TRBV6-5; CDR3 protein: CASSRDRATGELFF; CDR3 DNA: TGTGCCAGCAGTAGGGACAGGGCGACCGGGGAGCTGTTTTTT